This T cell receptor (beta chain) is drawn from a study of shared clonotypes between healthy human individuals. Study results and caveats: Clonotype sharing among the donors was expected to vary with sequencing depth.

This table comes from immunoSEQ multiplex PCR, and its TCRdb copy is limited to in-frame clones, with some not included. This table holds some 580,000 clones, more than 95% found once. Naive-designated CD8 cells lacked CD45RO, were positively enriched for CCR7, and omitted terminally differentiated effector memory CD45RA+ cells. The study enrolled healthy HIV-negative adults without recent acute infections or vaccinations as donors. As concerns this clone: Its antigen remains unknown.

This CDR3 has 14 amino acids. The V gene's germline CDR1 is SGHRS and CDR2 YFSETQ. Trimming took 0 bases from V and 9 from J, leaving 15 bases between them. V is TRBV5-1 and J is TRBJ1-2; D not resolved. This sequence originates from a man aged 30 to 39 in good health. Input material: naive CD8+ T cells sorted from blood. In nucleotides, the CDR3 is TGCGCCAGCAGCTTGGCAGAGAGCTCCGAGAGCTACACCTTC. Protein: CASSLAESSESYTF.